This entry concerns a single TCR beta chain. The sample comes from a study of blood T cells in healthy people across ages. The germline V gene encodes CDR1 LGHDT and CDR2 YNNKEL (reference sequence). Trimming removed 4 bases from V and 4 bases from J; junction bases left unmatched: 11. There are 17 residues in the CDR3. Sample-barcoded 5' priming and a J-beta primer mix drove a second PCR of 7 to 11 cycles. TCRdb reprocessed the 5' RACE reads with MiXCR, giving one entry per CDR3 protein. The sample lists about 730,000 distinct CDR3 sequences, around 46% occurring once. The donors, aged roughly 6 to 100, were healthy Caucasians from Russia.

Sample: blood. The receptor's source is a woman aged 60-70 years in good health. The V gene is TRBV3-1, the J gene TRBJ2-7, with TRBD2 matching over 12 bases. As DNA, the CDR3 is TGTGCCAGCAGCCGGGACCCGACTAGCGGGAGTGCGTACGAGCAGTACTTC. It encodes CASSRDPTSGSAYEQYF.